This T cell receptor beta chain was identified during a study of blood T cells in healthy people across ages. Study-level points and caveats: Per million T cells, the diversity of TCR beta decreased roughly linearly as age advanced. The study found more naive CD4+ cells and higher diversity in long-lived than aged donors.

At least 7 million PBMCs were isolated per sample. Germline V gene data show CDR1 as DFQATT and CDR2 as SNEGSKA (reference sequence). Deletions cut 6 bases from V and 4 bases from J, with 10 bases between. This CDR3 region has 11 residues. A second PCR, run for roughly 6 to 11 cycles, used a sample-barcoded 5' primer plus a J-beta primer mix. Each cDNA molecule received a tag from a template-switch adaptor that had 12 random nucleotides. TCRdb analysed the 5' RACE reads with MiXCR anew, one entry per CDR3 protein. The sample has 1.6 million or so distinct CDR3 sequences, about 31% seen once. A few counts support this clonotype. Antigen unknown.

This chain joins TRBV20-1 and TRBJ2-7; D is uncertain. Sequenced sample: blood. The sequence was collected from a woman aged 25-40 years in good health. CDR3 nucleotide sequence: TGCAGTGCCGCGCAGCTTTACGAGCAGTACTTC. Translated: CSAAQLYEQYF.